Each of the 3 T cell receptor beta chains below was sequenced from the same sample in a study of blood T cells in healthy people across ages. A second about 7 to 11 cycle PCR used barcoded and J-beta primers. TCRdb passed the 5' RACE reads through MiXCR, listing each CDR3 protein once. The table has approximately 1,000,000 distinct CDR3 sequences, roughly two fifths seen once. Sequenced sample: blood. The receptor set was obtained from a man aged 18 to 29 in good health.

This clonotype was detected ten times or more. The chain is built from TRBV29-1 and TRBJ2-3; the D is unclear. Germline values: CDR1 SQVTM, CDR2 ANQGSEA. The V gene lost 5 bases and the J gene lost 4 bases, with 7 bases spanning the gap. CDR3 length: 11 residues. CDR3 in amino acids: CSVQTADTQYF. The CDR3 DNA follows: TGCAGCGTTCAGACCGCAGATACGCAGTATTTT.

Points on this clonotype: An end of the junction does not agree with germline; a read error may underlie this. This rearrangement joins TRBV6-5 to TRBJ2-1, with 9 bases aligning to TRBD2. The CDR3 runs to 14 residues. Germline CDR1 and CDR2: MNHEY and SVGAGI. In nucleotides, the CDR3 is TGTGCCGGCAGTTACGAGTTAGCGGGGGATGAGCAGTTCTTC. Protein product: CAGSYELAGDEQFF.

This chain connects TRBV20-1 to TRBJ1-6; D is possibly TRBD1 (5 bases). CDR1 is DFQATT and CDR2 is SNEGSKA in the germline V gene (reference sequence). V was cut by 3 bases and J by 14 bases, with 17 bases left in between. The CDR3 has 13 residues. For the CDR3, the DNA is TGCAGTGCTAGTGGGGACCCCGGATTATCCCTCCACTTT. It is translated as CSASGDPGLSLHF.